These 18 T cell receptor beta chains came from one sample sequenced in a study of blood T cell repertoires in COVID-19. Only in-frame clones appear in the TCRdb table, and some are missing; sequencing was by immunoSEQ multiplex PCR. The table records roughly 480,000 clones, about 88% of them present only once. Sequencing was performed on peripheral blood. These receptors all stem from a man aged 18 to 30 with COVID-19, enrolled during active disease.

The chain uses TRBV25-1 and TRBJ1-6, with no clear D. Germline V gene lookup returns CDR1 MGHDK and CDR2 SYGVNS. The CDR3 totals 13 residues. V was clipped by 7 bases and J by 0 bases, with 4 bases between them. The CDR3 spells CASKSSYNSPLHF. The CDR3 nucleotides are TGTGCCAGCAAGAGCTCCTATAATTCACCCCTCCACTTT. The full variable domain, in which reference TRBV25-1 and TRBJ1-6 provide the parts outside the CDR3, is EADIYQTPRYLVIGTGKKITLECSQTMGHDKMYWYQQDPGMELHLIHYSYGVNSTEKGDLSSESTVSRIRTEHFPLTLESARPSHTSQYLCASKSSYNSPLHFGNGTRLTVT.

For this clone: Other DNA sequences in this sample translate to the same CDR3. The chain employs TRBV19 and TRBJ1-5; D gene ambiguous. The CDR3 spans 13 residues. Germline values: CDR1 LNHDA, CDR2 SQIVND (reference sequence). Trimming took 2 bases from V and 6 from J, leaving 8 bases between them. The CDR3 here is CASSIRGGQPQHF. CDR3 DNA sequence: TGTGCCAGTAGTATAAGAGGTGGTCAGCCCCAGCATTTT.

The rearrangement uses TRBV20-1 and TRBJ2-5; TRBD2 agrees at 8 bases. The J segment lost 0 bases and the V segment lost 3 bases, leaving 3 bases of the junction unmatched. The CDR3 spans 14 residues. Germline CDR1 is DFQATT and CDR2 is SNEGSKA (reference sequence). In nucleotides, the CDR3 is TGCAGTGCTAGTCGGGGGGGGAACCAAGAGACCCAGTACTTC. Its protein product is CSASRGGNQETQYF.

There are a few counts of this clone. The V gene is TRBV7-5, the J gene TRBJ1-5; the DNA was not compared with TRBD1, the D call given in the table. TRBV7-5 is deemed a pseudogene. The CDR3 is 15 residues long. The CDR3 region has the DNA TGTGTCAGAAGCGCTACGGGACAGGGGTTTCAGCCCCAGCATTTT. This translates into CVRSATGQGFQPQHF.

This chain uses TRBV2 with TRBJ2-7, with 9 bases identical to TRBD1. CDR3 length equals 16 residues. In germline, CDR1 is SNHLY, CDR2 FYNNEI. V lost 4 bases and J lost 3; bases outside the gene matches: 10. The CDR3 reads CASSVRLDRGFYEQYF. The DNA for the CDR3 is TGTGCCAGCAGTGTTAGATTGGACAGGGGATTCTACGAGCAGTACTTC.

The CDR3 DNA is TGTGCCAGCTCATCAAATAGCGGTAGCACAGATACGCAGTATTTT. Residues: CASSSNSGSTDTQYF. V and J are TRBV18 and TRBJ2-3, with a weak D call TRBD2 (6 bases). Germline V gives CDR1 KGHSH, CDR2 LQKENI. The CDR3 runs 15 residues. V gave up 5 bases and J gave up 0 bases, with 12 bases separating them.

V gene TRBV12-5 combines with J gene TRBJ2-5; tentative D call: TRBD1 (6 bases). CDR3 length equals 15 residues. CDR1 and CDR2 from the germline V gene are LGHNT and FRNRAP. V gave up 3 bases and J gave up 8 bases, with 19 bases separating them. The CDR3 protein is CASGFVMGASDTQYF. In DNA form, the CDR3 reads TGTGCTAGTGGTTTTGTCATGGGGGCCTCAGACACCCAGTACTTC.

The rearrangement joins TRBV19 to TRBJ1-2, with D possibly being TRBD1 (5 bases). Germline loops: CDR1 LNHDA, CDR2 SQIVND (reference sequence). CDR3 length: 13 amino acids. V lost 7 bases and J 1 base, leaving 10 bases between the germline ends. The CDR3 here is CASTQTVNYGYTF. The CDR3 region has the DNA TGTGCCAGTACCCAGACAGTTAACTATGGCTACACCTTC.

This clone was counted once. The rearrangement links TRBV15 to TRBJ2-7, with TRBD1 matching over 9 bases. There are 15 residues in the CDR3. With V trimmed by 1 base and J by 3 bases, 4 bases remained unmatched. Germline V gives CDR1 LNHNV, CDR2 YYDKDF (reference sequence). CDR3 in DNA: TGTGCCACCAGCAGAGCCCGGGACAGGGACTACGAGCAGTACTTC. Translated, it gives CATSRARDRDYEQYF.

The CDR3 nucleotides read TGTGCCAGCAAGTTCCGTCTGGAGGGAGGAGGGCAGTATTTT. Translated, it gives CASKFRLEGGGQYF. The chain uses TRBV7-2 and TRBJ2-3; maybe TRBD2 (6 bases). V was clipped by 7 bases and J by 11 bases, with 22 bases between them. Germline CDR1 is SGHTA and CDR2 is FQGNSA. There are 14 residues in the CDR3.

This clone was detected only a few times. The chain has TRBV3-1 (or the pseudogene TRBV3-2) and TRBJ2-7; 8 bases match TRBD1. CDR1 and CDR2 (germline): LGHDT, YNNKEL (reference sequence). Unmatched junction bases numbered 5, after V lost 4 bases and J lost 3 bases. This CDR3 is built from 14 residues. The CDR3 protein is CASSPRTGSYEQYF. The CDR3 bases are TGTGCCAGCAGCCCACGGACAGGGAGCTACGAGCAGTACTTC.

This clone was seen only once. The chain employs TRBV3-1 (or the pseudogene TRBV3-2) and TRBJ1-2; 9 bases match TRBD1. Germline lookup yields CDR1 LGHDT and CDR2 YNNKEL (reference sequence). J was trimmed by 8 bases and V by 4 bases; bases with no gene match: 11. There are 15 residues in the CDR3. The CDR3 is CASSRLSGQGWGYTF. The CDR3 DNA is TGTGCCAGCAGCCGACTCTCCGGACAGGGGTGGGGCTACACCTTC.

The gene calls are TRBV5-1 and TRBJ2-3; D is perhaps TRBD2 (5 bases). V lost 2 bases to trimming and J lost 0 bases, with 7 bases between them. The germline V gene has CDR1 SGHRS and CDR2 YFSETQ. This CDR3 is 14 amino acids long. The DNA of the CDR3 is TGCGCCAGCAGCTTCGAGGGTAGCACAGATACGCAGTATTTT. This sequence encodes CASSFEGSTDTQYF.

The V gene is TRBV5-6, the J gene TRBJ2-1; D is unclear. The CDR3 is made up of 14 amino acids. V shed 0 bases and J shed 9 bases, with 13 bases lying between them. CDR1 and CDR2 (germline): SGHDT, YYEEEE. The CDR3 coding sequence is TGTGCCAGCAGCTTGGCCCTAGACTGGCGTGAGCAGTTCTTC. This sequence encodes CASSLALDWREQFF.

V and J are TRBV19 and TRBJ1-1, with D possibly matching TRBD1 (6 bases). The V end was cut by 7 bases, the J end by 2 bases, with 20 bases between. CDR1 is LNHDA and CDR2 is SQIVND in the germline V gene (reference sequence). CDR3 length equals 16 residues. CDR3: CASTDGGGTINTEAFF. The CDR3 DNA reads TGTGCCAGTACCGACGGGGGGGGGACAATAAACACTGAAGCTTTCTTT.

V usage is TRBV4-2 and J usage is TRBJ2-3; TRBD2 might be the D (5 bases). The CDR3 has 15 amino acids. Trimming removed 7 bases from V and 4 bases from J, with 18 bases in between. Germline values: CDR1 LGHNA, CDR2 YNFKEQ. CDR3 region: CASTSGGGVSDTQYF. The CDR3 bases are TGTGCCAGCACATCTGGAGGTGGTGTTTCAGATACGCAGTATTTT.

The chain carries TRBV6-5 and TRBJ2-1; the match to TRBD1 covers 8 bases. This CDR3 spans 15 amino acids. The ends lost 6 bases at V and 7 bases at J; junction bases unmatched: 11. Germline CDR1 MNHEY, CDR2 SVGAGI. This CDR3 reads CASRRGTGLGNEQFF. CDR3 nucleotides: TGTGCCAGCAGGAGAGGGACAGGTCTGGGGAATGAGCAGTTCTTC.

The V gene is TRBV12-5, the J gene TRBJ2-5; D perhaps matches TRBD2 (5 bases). CDR3 length: 16 amino acids. Trimming cost V 4 bases and J 4 bases, with 19 bases left between them. Per the germline V gene, CDR1 is LGHNT and CDR2 is FRNRAP. The CDR3 nucleotides are TGTGCTAGTGGTTCCTCGACCCCCGCGGGTCGAGAGACCCAGTACTTC. Protein: CASGSSTPAGRETQYF.